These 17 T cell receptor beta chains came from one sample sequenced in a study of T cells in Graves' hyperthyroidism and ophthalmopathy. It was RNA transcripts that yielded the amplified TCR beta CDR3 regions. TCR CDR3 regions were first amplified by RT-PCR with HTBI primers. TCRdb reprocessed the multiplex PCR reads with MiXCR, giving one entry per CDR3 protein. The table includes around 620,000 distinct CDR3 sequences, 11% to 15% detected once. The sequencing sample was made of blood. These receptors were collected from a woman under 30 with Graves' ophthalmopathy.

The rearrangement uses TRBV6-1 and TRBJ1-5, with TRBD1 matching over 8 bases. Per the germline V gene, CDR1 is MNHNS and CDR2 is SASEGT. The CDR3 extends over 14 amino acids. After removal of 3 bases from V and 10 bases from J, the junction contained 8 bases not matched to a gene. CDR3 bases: TGTGCCAGCAGTGACGTGGACAGGGAGAGTCCCCAGCATTTT. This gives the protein CASSDVDRESPQHF.

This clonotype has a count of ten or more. The CDR3 DNA reads as TGTGCCATCACGCCTTCGAGGGCAGGCACTGAAGCTTTCTTT. This encodes CAITPSRAGTEAFF. The rearrangement links TRBV10-3 to TRBJ1-1; D ambiguous. V was cut by 7 bases and J by 4 bases, with 16 bases left in between. This CDR3 comprises 14 residues. Per germline, CDR1 ENHRY and CDR2 SYGVKD.

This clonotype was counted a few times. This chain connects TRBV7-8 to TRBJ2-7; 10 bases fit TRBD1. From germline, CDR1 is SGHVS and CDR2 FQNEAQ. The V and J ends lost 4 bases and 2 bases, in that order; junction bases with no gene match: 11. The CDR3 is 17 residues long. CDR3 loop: CASSYLPGQGPTYEQYF. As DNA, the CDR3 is TGTGCCAGCAGCTACCTTCCGGGACAGGGGCCTACCTACGAGCAGTACTTC.

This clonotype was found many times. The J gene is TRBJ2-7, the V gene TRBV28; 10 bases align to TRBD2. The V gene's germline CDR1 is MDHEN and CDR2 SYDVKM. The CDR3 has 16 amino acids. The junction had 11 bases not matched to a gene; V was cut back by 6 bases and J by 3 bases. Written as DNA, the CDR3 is TGTGCCAGCAGAACACCCACTAGCGGGGTACACTACGAGCAGTACTTC. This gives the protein CASRTPTSGVHYEQYF.

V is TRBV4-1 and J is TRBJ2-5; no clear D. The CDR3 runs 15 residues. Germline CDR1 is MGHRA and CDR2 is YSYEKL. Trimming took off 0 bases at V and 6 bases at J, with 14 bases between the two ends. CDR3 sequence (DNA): TGCGCCAGCAGCCAAGACTTGCGCACAGAGAAGACCCAGTACTTC. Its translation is CASSQDLRTEKTQYF.

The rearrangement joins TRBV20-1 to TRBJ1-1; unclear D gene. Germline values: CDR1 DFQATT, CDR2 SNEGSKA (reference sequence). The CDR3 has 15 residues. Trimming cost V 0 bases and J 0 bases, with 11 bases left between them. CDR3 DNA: TGCAGTGCTAGAGATTCAGGCAGTTTGAACACTGAAGCTTTCTTT. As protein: CSARDSGSLNTEAFF.

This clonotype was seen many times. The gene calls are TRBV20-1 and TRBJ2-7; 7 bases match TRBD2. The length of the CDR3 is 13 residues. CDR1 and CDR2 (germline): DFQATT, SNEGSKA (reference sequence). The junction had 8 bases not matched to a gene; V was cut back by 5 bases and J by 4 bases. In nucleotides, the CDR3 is TGCAGTGCTTCGACGACTAGCAGGTACGAGCAGTACTTC. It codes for CSASTTSRYEQYF.

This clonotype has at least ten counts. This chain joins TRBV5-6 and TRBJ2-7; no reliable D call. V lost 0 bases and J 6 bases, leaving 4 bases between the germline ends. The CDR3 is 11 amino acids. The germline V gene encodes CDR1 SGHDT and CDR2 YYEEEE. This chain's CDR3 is CASSLAAEQYF. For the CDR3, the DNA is TGTGCCAGCAGCTTGGCCGCCGAGCAGTACTTC.

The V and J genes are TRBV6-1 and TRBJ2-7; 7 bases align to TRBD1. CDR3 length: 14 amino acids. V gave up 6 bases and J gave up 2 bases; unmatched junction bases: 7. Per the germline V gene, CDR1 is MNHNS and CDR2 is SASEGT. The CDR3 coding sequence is TGTGCCAGCAGCGGGACAGTCCCCCCCTACGAGCAGTACTTC. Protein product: CASSGTVPPYEQYF.

In DNA form, the CDR3 reads TGCGCCAGCAGCCAAGTATTCTCGGAAGTGGGGGGCTACACCTTC. As protein: CASSQVFSEVGGYTF. The chain uses TRBV4-1 and TRBJ1-2; D is undetermined. From germline, CDR1 is MGHRA and CDR2 YSYEKL. The CDR3 loop spans 15 amino acids. The germline V and J ends were trimmed by 1 base and 8 bases, with 17 bases remaining between them.

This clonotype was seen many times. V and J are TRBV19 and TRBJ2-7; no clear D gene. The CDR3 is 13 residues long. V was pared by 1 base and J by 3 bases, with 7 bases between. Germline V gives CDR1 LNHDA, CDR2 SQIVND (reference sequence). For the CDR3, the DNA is TGTGCCAGTAGTATAGGGACGTACTACGAGCAGTACTTC. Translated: CASSIGTYYEQYF.

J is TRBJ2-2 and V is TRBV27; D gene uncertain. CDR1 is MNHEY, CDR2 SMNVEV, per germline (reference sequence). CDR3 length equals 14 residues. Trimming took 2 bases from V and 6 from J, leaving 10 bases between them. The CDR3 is CASSLRPIPGELFF. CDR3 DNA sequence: TGTGCCAGCAGTTTAAGGCCCATACCCGGGGAGCTGTTTTTT.

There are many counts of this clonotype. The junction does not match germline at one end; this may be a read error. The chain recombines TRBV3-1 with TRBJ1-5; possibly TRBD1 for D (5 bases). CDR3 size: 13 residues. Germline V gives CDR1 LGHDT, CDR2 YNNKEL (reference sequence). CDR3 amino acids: CASSQGGLGSRDF. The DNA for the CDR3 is TGTGCCAGCAGCCAAGGGGGCTTGGGTTCCCGGGATTTT.

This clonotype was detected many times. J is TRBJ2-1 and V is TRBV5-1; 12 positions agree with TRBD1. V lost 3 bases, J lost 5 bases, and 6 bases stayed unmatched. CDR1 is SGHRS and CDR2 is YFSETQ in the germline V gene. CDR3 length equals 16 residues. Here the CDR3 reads CASSSGTGGEDNEQFF. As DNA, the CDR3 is TGCGCCAGCAGCTCTGGGACAGGGGGCGAGGACAATGAGCAGTTCTTC.

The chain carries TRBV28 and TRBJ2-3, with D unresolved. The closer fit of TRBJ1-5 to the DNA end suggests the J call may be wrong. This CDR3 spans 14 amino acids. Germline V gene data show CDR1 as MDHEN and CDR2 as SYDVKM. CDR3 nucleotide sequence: TGTGCCAGCACGGCTAGCGGCCTCACAGATACGCAGCATTTT. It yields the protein CASTASGLTDTQHF.

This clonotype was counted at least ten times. The DNA for the CDR3 is TGTGCCAGCAGCCACCAGAACACTGAAGCTTTCTTT. It yields the protein CASSHQNTEAFF. The rearrangement uses TRBV13 and TRBJ1-1; no clear D. From germline, CDR1 is PRHDT and CDR2 FYEKMQ (reference sequence). Trimming shortened V by 5 bases and J by 1 base, and 5 bases separated the two germline ends. The CDR3 has 12 residues. The entire variable domain, with the rest obtained from reference TRBV13 and TRBJ1-1, is as follows: AAGVIQSPRHLIKEKRETATLKCYPIPRHDTVYWYQQGPGQDPQFLISFYEKMQSDKGSIPDRFSAQQFSDYHSELNMSSLELGDSALYFCASSHQNTEAFFGQGTRLTVV.

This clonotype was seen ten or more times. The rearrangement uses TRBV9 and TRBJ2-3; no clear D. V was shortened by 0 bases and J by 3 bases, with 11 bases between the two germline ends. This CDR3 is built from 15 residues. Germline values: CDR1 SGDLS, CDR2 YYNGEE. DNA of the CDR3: TGTGCCAGCAGCGTAGGGATAGATCTGACAGATACGCAGTATTTT. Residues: CASSVGIDLTDTQYF.